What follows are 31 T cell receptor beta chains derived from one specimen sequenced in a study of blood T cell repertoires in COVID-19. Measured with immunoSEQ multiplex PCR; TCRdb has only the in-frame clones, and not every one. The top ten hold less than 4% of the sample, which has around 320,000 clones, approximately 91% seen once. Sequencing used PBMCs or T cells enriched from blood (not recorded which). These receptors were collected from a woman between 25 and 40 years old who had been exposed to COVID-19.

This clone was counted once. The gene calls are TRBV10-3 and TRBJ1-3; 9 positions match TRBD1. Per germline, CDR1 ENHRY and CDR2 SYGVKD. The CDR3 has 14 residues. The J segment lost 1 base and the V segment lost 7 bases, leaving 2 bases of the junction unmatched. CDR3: CAIKDRGSGNTIYF. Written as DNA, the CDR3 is TGTGCCATCAAAGACAGGGGGTCTGGAAACACCATATATTTT.

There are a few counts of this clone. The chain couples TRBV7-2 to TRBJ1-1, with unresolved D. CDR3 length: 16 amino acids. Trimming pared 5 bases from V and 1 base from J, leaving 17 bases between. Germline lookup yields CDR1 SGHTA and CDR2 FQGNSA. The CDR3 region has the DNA TGTGCCAGCAGCCCATCTTTTGGACTTAGGAACACTGAAGCTTTCTTT. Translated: CASSPSFGLRNTEAFF.

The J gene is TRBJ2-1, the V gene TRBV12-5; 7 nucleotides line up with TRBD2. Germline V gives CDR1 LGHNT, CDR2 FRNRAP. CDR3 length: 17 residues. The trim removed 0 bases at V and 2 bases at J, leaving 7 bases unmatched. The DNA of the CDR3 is TGTGCTAGTGGTTTGGTACTGGGGGGGACTGCCTACAATGAGCAGTTCTTC. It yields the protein CASGLVLGGTAYNEQFF.

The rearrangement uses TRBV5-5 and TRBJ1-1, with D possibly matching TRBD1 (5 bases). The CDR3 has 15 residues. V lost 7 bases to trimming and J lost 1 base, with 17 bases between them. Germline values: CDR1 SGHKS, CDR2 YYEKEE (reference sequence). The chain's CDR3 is CASLRTSTGNTEAFF. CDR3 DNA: TGTGCCAGCTTACGGACATCCACTGGGAACACTGAAGCTTTCTTT.

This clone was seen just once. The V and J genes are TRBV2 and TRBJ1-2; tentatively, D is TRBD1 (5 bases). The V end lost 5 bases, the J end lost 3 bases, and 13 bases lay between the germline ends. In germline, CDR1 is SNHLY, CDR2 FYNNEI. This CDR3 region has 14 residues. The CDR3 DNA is TGTGCCAGCAGTCTTCTCGGGACTGACTATGGCTACACCTTC. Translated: CASSLLGTDYGYTF.

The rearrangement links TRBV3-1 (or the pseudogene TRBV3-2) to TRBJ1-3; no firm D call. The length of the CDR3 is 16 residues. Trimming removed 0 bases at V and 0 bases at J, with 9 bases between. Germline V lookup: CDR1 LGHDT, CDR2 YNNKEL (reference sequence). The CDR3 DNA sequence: TGTGCCAGCAGCCAAGATCGCCACAACTCTGGAAACACCATATATTTT. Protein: CASSQDRHNSGNTIYF.

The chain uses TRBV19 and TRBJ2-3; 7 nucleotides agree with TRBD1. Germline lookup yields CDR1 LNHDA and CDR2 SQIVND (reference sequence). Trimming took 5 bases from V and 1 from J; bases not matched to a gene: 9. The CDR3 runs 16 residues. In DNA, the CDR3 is TGTGCCAGTAGTGACTCGACAGGGAGACGCACAGATACGCAGTATTTT. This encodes CASSDSTGRRTDTQYF.

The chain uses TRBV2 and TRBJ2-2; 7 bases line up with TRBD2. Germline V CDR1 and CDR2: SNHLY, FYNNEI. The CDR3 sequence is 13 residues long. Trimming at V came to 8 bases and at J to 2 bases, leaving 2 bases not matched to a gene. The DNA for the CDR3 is TGTGCCAGCCAGCGGGGAAACACCGGGGAGCTGTTTTTT. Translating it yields CASQRGNTGELFF.

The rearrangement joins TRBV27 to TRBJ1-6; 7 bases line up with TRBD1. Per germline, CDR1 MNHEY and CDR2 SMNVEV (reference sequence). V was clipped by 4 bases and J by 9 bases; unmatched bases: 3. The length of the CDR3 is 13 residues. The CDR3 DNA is TGTGCCAGCAGTTATGACAGGGCTTCACCCCTCCACTTT. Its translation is CASSYDRASPLHF.

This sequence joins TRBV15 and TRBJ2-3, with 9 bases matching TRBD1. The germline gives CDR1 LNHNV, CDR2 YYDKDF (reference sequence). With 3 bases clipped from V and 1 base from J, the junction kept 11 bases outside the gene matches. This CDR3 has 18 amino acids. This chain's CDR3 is CATSRKRTGAGGTDTQYF. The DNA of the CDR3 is TGTGCCACCAGCAGGAAACGGACAGGGGCCGGGGGCACAGATACGCAGTATTTT.

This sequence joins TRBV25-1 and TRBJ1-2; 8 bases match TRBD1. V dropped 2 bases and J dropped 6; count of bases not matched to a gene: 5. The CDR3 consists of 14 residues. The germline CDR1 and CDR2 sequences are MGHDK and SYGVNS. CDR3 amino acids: CASSERDRGHGYTF. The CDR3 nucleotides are TGTGCCAGCAGTGAACGCGACAGGGGCCATGGCTACACCTTC.

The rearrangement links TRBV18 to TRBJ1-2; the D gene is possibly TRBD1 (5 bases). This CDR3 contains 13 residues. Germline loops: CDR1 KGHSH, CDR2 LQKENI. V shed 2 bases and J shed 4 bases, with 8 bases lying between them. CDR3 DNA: TGTGCCAGCTCACCAGGGGGACTCTATGGCTACACCTTC. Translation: CASSPGGLYGYTF.

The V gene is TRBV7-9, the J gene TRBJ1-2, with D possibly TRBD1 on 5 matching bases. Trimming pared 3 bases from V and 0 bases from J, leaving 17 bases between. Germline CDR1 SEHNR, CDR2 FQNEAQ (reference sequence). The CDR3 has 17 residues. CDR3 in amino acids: CASSLGGTTWSNYGYTF. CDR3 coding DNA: TGTGCCAGCAGCTTGGGGGGGACGACTTGGTCTAACTATGGCTACACCTTC.

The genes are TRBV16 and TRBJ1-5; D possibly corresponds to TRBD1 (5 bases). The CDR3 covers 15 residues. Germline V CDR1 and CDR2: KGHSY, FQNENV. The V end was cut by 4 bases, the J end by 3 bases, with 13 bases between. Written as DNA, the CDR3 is TGTGCCAGCAGCCCGGTCGGACAAGCCAATCAGCCCCAGCATTTT. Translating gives CASSPVGQANQPQHF.

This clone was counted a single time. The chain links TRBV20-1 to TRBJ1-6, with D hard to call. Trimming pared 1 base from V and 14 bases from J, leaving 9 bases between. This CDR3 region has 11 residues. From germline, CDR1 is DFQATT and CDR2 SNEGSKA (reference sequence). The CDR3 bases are TGCAGTGCTAGAGCTCAGCGGGCCCTCCACTTT. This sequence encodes CSARAQRALHF.

CDR3 bases: TGTGCCAGCAGTAAGGGTGTTCAGGGGGCGTTAAGACTGTTTTTT. Translating it yields CASSKGVQGALRLFF. V usage is TRBV6-5 and J usage is TRBJ1-4; 8 bases are a match to TRBD1. Losses at the gene ends were 5 bases for V and 13 bases for J; bases not matched to a gene: 15. The CDR3 runs to 15 residues. Germline V CDR1 and CDR2: MNHEY, SVGAGI.

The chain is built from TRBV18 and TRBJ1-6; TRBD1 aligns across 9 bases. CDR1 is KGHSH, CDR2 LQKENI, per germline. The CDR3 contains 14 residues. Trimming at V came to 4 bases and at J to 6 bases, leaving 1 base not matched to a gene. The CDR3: CASSRDRVNSPLHF. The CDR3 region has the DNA TGTGCCAGCTCACGGGACAGGGTTAATTCACCCCTCCACTTT.

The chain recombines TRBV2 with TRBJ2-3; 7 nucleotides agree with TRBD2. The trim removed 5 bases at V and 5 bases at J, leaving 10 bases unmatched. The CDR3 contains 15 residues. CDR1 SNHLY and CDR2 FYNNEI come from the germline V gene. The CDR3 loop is CASSPLAGLGDTQYF. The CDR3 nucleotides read TGTGCCAGCAGTCCTTTAGCGGGTTTGGGAGATACGCAGTATTTT.

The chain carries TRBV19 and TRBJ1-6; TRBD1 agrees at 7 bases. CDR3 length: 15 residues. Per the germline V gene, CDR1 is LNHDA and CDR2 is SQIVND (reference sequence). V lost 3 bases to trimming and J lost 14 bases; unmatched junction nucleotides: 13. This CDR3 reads CASSIGQGVLMALHF. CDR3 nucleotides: TGTGCCAGTAGTATCGGGCAGGGGGTCCTGATGGCCCTCCACTTT. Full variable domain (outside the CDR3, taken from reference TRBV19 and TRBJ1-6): DGGITQSPKYLFRKEGQNVTLSCEQNLNHDAMYWYRQDPGQGLRLIYYSQIVNDFQKGDIAEGYSVSREKKESFPLTVTSAQKNPTAFYLCASSIGQGVLMALHFGNGTRLTVT.

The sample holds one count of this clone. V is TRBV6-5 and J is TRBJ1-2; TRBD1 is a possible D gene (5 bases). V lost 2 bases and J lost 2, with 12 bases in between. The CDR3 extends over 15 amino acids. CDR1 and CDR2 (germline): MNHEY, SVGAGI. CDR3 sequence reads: CASSYRQGQNYGYTF. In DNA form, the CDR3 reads TGTGCCAGCAGTTACCGGCAGGGCCAGAACTATGGCTACACCTTC.

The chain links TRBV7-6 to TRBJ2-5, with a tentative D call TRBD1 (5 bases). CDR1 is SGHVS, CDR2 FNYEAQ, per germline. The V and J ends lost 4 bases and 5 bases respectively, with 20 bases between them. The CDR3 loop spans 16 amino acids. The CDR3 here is CASSSSGSSIFETQYF. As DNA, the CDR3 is TGTGCCAGCAGCTCCTCAGGGTCTTCGATCTTTGAGACCCAGTACTTC.

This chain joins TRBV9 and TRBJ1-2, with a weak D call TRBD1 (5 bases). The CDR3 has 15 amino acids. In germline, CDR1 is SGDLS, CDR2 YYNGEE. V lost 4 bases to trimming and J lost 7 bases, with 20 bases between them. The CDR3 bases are TGTGCCAGCAGCCCCAAGGCAGGGAATAGTGGTGGCTACACCTTC. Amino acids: CASSPKAGNSGGYTF.

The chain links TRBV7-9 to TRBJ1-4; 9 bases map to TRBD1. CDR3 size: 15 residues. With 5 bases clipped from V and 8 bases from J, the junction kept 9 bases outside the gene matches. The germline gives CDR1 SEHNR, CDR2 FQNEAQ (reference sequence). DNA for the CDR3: TGTGCCAGCAGCACCACAGGGGGCTTAAAGGAAAAACTGTTTTTT. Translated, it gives CASSTTGGLKEKLFF.

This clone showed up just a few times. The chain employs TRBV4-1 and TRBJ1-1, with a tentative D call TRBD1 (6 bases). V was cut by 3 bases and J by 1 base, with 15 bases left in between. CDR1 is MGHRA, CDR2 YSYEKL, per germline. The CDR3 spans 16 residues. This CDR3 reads CASSHIGNRANTEAFF. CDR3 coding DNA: TGCGCCAGCAGCCATATCGGAAACAGGGCGAACACTGAAGCTTTCTTT.

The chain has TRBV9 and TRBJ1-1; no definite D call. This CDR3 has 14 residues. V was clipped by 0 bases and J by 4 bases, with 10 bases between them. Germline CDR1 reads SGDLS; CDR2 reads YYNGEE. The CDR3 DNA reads TGTGCCAGCAGCGTAGGAGGGATGGGCACTGAAGCTTTCTTT. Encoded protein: CASSVGGMGTEAFF.

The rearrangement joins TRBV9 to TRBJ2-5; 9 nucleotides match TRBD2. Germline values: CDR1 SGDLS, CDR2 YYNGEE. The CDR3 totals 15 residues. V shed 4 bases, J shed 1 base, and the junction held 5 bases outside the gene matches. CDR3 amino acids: CASSSSGVSQETQYF. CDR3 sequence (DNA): TGTGCCAGCAGCTCTAGCGGGGTCTCCCAAGAGACCCAGTACTTC.

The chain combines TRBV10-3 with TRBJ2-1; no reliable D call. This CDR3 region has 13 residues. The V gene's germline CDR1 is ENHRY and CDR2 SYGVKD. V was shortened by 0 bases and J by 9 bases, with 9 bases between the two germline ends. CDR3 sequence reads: CAISESPGFEQFF. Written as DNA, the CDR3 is TGTGCCATCAGTGAGTCTCCCGGGTTTGAGCAGTTCTTC.

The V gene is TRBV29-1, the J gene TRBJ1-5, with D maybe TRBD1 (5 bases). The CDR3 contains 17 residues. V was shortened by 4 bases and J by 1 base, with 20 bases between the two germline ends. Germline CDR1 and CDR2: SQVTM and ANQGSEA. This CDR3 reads CSVVGQETFLSNQPQHF. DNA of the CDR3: TGCAGCGTTGTGGGGCAGGAAACCTTCCTCAGCAATCAGCCCCAGCATTTT.

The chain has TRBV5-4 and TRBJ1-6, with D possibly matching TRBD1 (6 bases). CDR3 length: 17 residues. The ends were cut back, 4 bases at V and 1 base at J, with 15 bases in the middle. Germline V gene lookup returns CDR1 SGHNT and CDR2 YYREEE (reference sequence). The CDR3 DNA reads TGTGCCAGCAGCGCAGGGGCCCGACCATCCTATAATTCACCCCTCCACTTT. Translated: CASSAGARPSYNSPLHF.

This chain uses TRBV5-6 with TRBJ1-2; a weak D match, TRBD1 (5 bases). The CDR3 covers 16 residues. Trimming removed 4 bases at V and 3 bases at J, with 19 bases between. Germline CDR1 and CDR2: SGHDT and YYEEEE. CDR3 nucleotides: TGTGCCAGCAGCCCGAGCGTCGGCGGGGGACACTATGGCTACACCTTC. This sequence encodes CASSPSVGGGHYGYTF.

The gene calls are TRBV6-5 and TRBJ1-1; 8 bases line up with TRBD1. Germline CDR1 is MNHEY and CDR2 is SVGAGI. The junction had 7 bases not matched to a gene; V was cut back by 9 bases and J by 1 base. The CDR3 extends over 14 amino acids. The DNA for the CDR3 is TGTGCCAGTCGATTGACAGGGGCGAACACTGAAGCTTTCTTT. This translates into CASRLTGANTEAFF.